The 22 T cell receptor beta chains below all came from one sample that was sequenced in a study of T cell responses to AZD1222 COVID-19 vaccine. Produced via immunoSEQ multiplex PCR; TCRdb's table is partial and in-frame only. The sample includes 150,000 to 200,000 clones, around 87% of them seen just once. The sequencing here drew on peripheral blood, taken on day 0 of MenACWY control vaccination. The receptors derive from an adult in good health.

The sample holds a few counts of this clone. The chain combines TRBV9 with TRBJ2-5, with 11 bases that match TRBD2. J lost 4 bases, V lost 4 bases, and 3 bases had no gene match. The CDR3 extends over 14 amino acids. Germline values: CDR1 SGDLS, CDR2 YYNGEE. The CDR3 loop reads CASSTLAGGETQYF. CDR3 DNA: TGTGCCAGCAGCACCCTAGCGGGGGGAGAGACCCAGTACTTC.

The genes are TRBV19 and TRBJ2-7; D is uncertain. V was cut by 2 bases and J by 1 base, with 9 bases left in between. The V gene's germline CDR1 is LNHDA and CDR2 SQIVND (reference sequence). The CDR3 totals 14 residues. The CDR3 DNA reads TGTGCCAGTAGTATAACTCACGGTTCCTACGAGCAGTACTTC. It codes for CASSITHGSYEQYF.

The chain uses TRBV5-4 and TRBJ2-7; TRBD2 matches at 7 bases. The CDR3 totals 16 residues. Trimming at V came to 4 bases and at J to 0 bases, leaving 10 bases not matched to a gene. CDR1 is SGHNT, CDR2 YYREEE, per germline (reference sequence). In DNA, the CDR3 is TGTGCCAGCAGCCCCCTCCCGGGGGGAAGCTCCTACGAGCAGTACTTC. This sequence encodes CASSPLPGGSSYEQYF.

V is TRBV15 and J is TRBJ1-5, with a tentative D call TRBD1 (5 bases). The ends were cut back, 1 base at V and 9 bases at J, with 19 bases in the middle. Per germline, CDR1 LNHNV and CDR2 YYDKDF (reference sequence). The CDR3 has 16 residues. This CDR3 reads CATSRASFASGGPQHF. The DNA of the CDR3 is TGTGCCACCAGCAGAGCTTCATTCGCCTCCGGGGGGCCCCAGCATTTT.

The V gene is TRBV9, the J gene TRBJ2-3; 7 positions agree with TRBD1. J was trimmed by 1 base and V by 0 bases; bases with no gene match: 2. This CDR3 contains 15 residues. Germline-derived CDR1 and CDR2 are SGDLS and YYNGEE. The CDR3 here is CASSVVQGGTDTQYF. CDR3 coding DNA: TGTGCCAGCAGCGTAGTCCAGGGGGGCACAGATACGCAGTATTTT.

This rearrangement joins TRBV6-4 to TRBJ1-2; TRBD1 aligns across 9 bases. The germline gives CDR1 MRHNA, CDR2 SNTAGT. The CDR3 has 14 residues. The V gene end was trimmed by 6 bases and the J gene end by 3 bases; junction bases not matched to a gene: 5. CDR3 region: CASRPGQGDYGYTF. For the CDR3, the DNA is TGTGCCAGCAGACCGGGACAGGGAGACTATGGCTACACCTTC.

A word on this clone: A much larger clone sits a single nucleotide away, making a read error possible. The chain recombines TRBV7-2 with TRBJ1-4; 9 bases match TRBD1. The V gene's germline CDR1 is SGHTA and CDR2 FQGNSA. The J segment lost 7 bases and the V segment lost 5 bases, leaving 5 bases of the junction unmatched. CDR3 length: 14 residues. This chain's CDR3 is CASSRGQGSEKLFF. For the CDR3, the DNA is TGTGCCAGCAGCCGGGGACAGGGAAGTGAAAAACTGTTTTTT.

This clone was seen more than once but under ten times. This chain joins TRBV24-1 and TRBJ2-5; D ambiguous. Germline CDR1 is KGHDR and CDR2 is SFDVKD. Trimming cost V 4 bases and J 0 bases, with 8 bases left between them. There are 14 residues in the CDR3. The CDR3 DNA reads as TGTGCCACCAGTGACCCAGGAGACCAAGAGACCCAGTACTTC. Protein sequence: CATSDPGDQETQYF.

The chain joins TRBV10-3 to TRBJ2-5; no firm D call. The CDR3 has 12 amino acids. V lost 6 bases, J lost 3 bases, and 8 bases lay in between. Germline lookup yields CDR1 ENHRY and CDR2 SYGVKD. The CDR3, as DNA: TGTGCCATCAGGGGGTATGAAGAGACCCAGTACTTC. Translation gives CAIRGYEETQYF.

The chain uses TRBV4-2 and TRBJ2-2; TRBD2 might be the D (6 bases). The V end lost 0 bases, the J end lost 4 bases, and 15 bases lay between the germline ends. The germline V gene encodes CDR1 LGHNA and CDR2 YNFKEQ. The CDR3 runs 17 residues. The CDR3 region has the DNA TGTGCCAGCAGCCAAGACCCCCTGGGGGGAGGCACCGGGGAGCTGTTTTTT. Its protein product is CASSQDPLGGGTGELFF.

V gene TRBV3-1 (or the pseudogene TRBV3-2) combines with J gene TRBJ2-7; 10 nucleotides agree with TRBD2. The germline V gene encodes CDR1 LGHDT and CDR2 YNNKEL (reference sequence). V was pared by 2 bases and J by 4 bases, with 5 bases of the junction left unmatched. This CDR3 region has 15 residues. CDR3 amino acids: CASSQLAGVLYEQYF. The CDR3 DNA is TGTGCCAGCAGCCAACTAGCGGGGGTTCTTTACGAGCAGTACTTC.

This sequence joins TRBV30 and TRBJ2-5; 7 bases fit TRBD1. The junction had 5 bases not matched to a gene; V was cut back by 5 bases and J by 5 bases. The CDR3 extends over 12 amino acids. Looked up from germline, CDR1 is GTSNPN and CDR2 is SVGIG (reference sequence). The CDR3 is CAWATGFETQYF. The CDR3 coding sequence is TGTGCCTGGGCGACAGGGTTCGAGACCCAGTACTTC.

The chain combines TRBV9 with TRBJ1-1; the D gene is possibly TRBD1 (5 bases). Trimming removed 7 bases from V and 1 base from J, with 8 bases in between. Germline V CDR1 and CDR2: SGDLS, YYNGEE. CDR3 length: 12 amino acids. In DNA form, the CDR3 reads TGTGCCAGCGGACAACAGAACACTGAAGCTTTCTTT. The encoded protein is CASGQQNTEAFF.

The V call is TRBV7-8, the J call TRBJ2-7; D might be TRBD2 (5 bases). Trimming left V 0 bases short and J 2 bases short, with 14 bases between. The CDR3 spans 16 residues. The germline gives CDR1 SGHVS, CDR2 FQNEAQ. CDR3 sequence reads: CASSLAEAVLAYEQYF. The CDR3 nucleotides are TGTGCCAGCAGCTTAGCGGAGGCCGTTTTGGCCTACGAGCAGTACTTC. The full variable domain, in which reference TRBV7-8 and TRBJ2-7 provide the parts outside the CDR3, is GAGVSQSPRYKVAKRGQDVALRCDPISGHVSLFWYQQALGQGPEFLTYFQNEAQLDKSGLPSDRFFAERPEGSVSTLKIQRTQQEDSAVYLCASSLAEAVLAYEQYFGPGTRLTVT.

V is TRBV6-5 and J is TRBJ2-1, with 13 bases matching TRBD2. With 6 bases clipped from V and 8 bases from J, the junction kept 4 bases outside the gene matches. CDR1 is MNHEY, CDR2 SVGAGI, per germline. This CDR3 has 14 residues. The CDR3 DNA follows: TGTGCCAGCAGCCCCGGACTAGCGGGGGATGAGCAGTTCTTC. Translated: CASSPGLAGDEQFF.

This chain joins TRBV28 and TRBJ1-1, with 7 bases aligning to TRBD1. V was pared by 5 bases and J by 8 bases, with 8 bases of the junction left unmatched. The CDR3 consists of 13 residues. Germline V gene data show CDR1 as MDHEN and CDR2 as SYDVKM. CDR3 sequence: CASSADKQGEAFF. CDR3 nucleotide sequence: TGTGCCAGCAGTGCAGACAAACAGGGGGAAGCTTTCTTT. The full variable domain, in which reference TRBV28 and TRBJ1-1 provide the parts outside the CDR3, is DVKVTQSSRYLVKRTGEKVFLECVQDMDHENMFWYRQDPGLGLRLIYFSYDVKMKEKGDIPEGYSVSREKKERFSLILESASTNQTSMYLCASSADKQGEAFFGQGTRLTVV.

The sample holds one count of this clone. The rearrangement joins TRBV14 to TRBJ1-4; 7 nucleotides line up with TRBD1. The trim removed 0 bases at V and 12 bases at J, leaving 7 bases unmatched. The CDR3 runs 14 residues. Germline CDR1 and CDR2: SGHDN and FVKESK. The CDR3 protein is CASSQDWDSLELFF. The DNA for the CDR3 is TGTGCCAGCAGCCAAGATTGGGACAGCTTGGAACTGTTTTTT.

The chain has TRBV5-6 and TRBJ2-7; perhaps TRBD1 as D (6 bases). The V end lost 4 bases, the J end lost 4 bases, and 9 bases lay between the germline ends. The CDR3 extends over 12 amino acids. Looked up from germline, CDR1 is SGHDT and CDR2 is YYEEEE. The DNA for the CDR3 is TGTGCCAGCAGCCTCACAGGGTACGAGCAGTACTTC. Protein product: CASSLTGYEQYF.

Details on this clone: The same CDR3 also results from other DNA sequences found in this sample. J is TRBJ2-5 and V is TRBV7-2; D may be TRBD2 (6 bases). V was pared by 1 base and J by 2 bases, with 8 bases between. CDR1 is SGHTA, CDR2 FQGNSA, per germline. The CDR3 is made up of 14 amino acids. The DNA for the CDR3 is TGTGCCAGCAGCTTAGGTCGGGGGCAAGAGACCCAGTACTTC. Translating it yields CASSLGRGQETQYF.

The chain employs TRBV5-1 and TRBJ1-1; D unresolved. V gave up 0 bases and J gave up 6 bases, with 9 bases separating them. Per germline, CDR1 SGHRS and CDR2 YFSETQ. CDR3 length: 13 amino acids. The CDR3 loop reads CASSLVPGSEAFF. The CDR3, as DNA: TGCGCCAGCAGCTTGGTTCCAGGTTCTGAAGCTTTCTTT.

This sequence joins TRBV19 and TRBJ1-2; TRBD1 matches 8 bases. V trimming: 7 bases; J trimming: 4 bases; junction bases outside the gene matches: 8. The germline V gene has CDR1 LNHDA and CDR2 SQIVND (reference sequence). CDR3 length equals 14 residues. Here the CDR3 reads CASNPAGGAYGYTF. As DNA, the CDR3 is TGTGCCAGTAACCCCGCAGGGGGCGCCTATGGCTACACCTTC.

This chain connects TRBV27 to TRBJ2-7; the D is unclear. Germline V gene sequence: CDR1 MNHEY, CDR2 SMNVEV (reference sequence). Deletions cut 1 base from V and 7 bases from J, with 14 bases between. The CDR3 has 14 amino acids. In nucleotides, the CDR3 is TGTGCCAGCAGTTTATATGGGGAATTGGGGGAGCAGTACTTC. Residues: CASSLYGELGEQYF.